The present T cell receptor (beta chain) was sequenced within a study of T cells after yellow fever vaccination. Broader study findings: Re-detected after boosting: most primary clones, 96% of CD4 and around 86% of CD8. The secondary response showed a weaker magnitude and a faster peak, day 5 versus 15.

Production of TCR cDNA was by 5'RACE template switching, which also added a universal primer site and UMIs. Via MiXCR, TCRdb re-called the 5' RACE reads, giving one row per CDR3 protein. The profile shows 250,000 to 400,000 distinct CDR3 sequences, around 4.4% of them singletons. Worth noting for this clonotype: Its target is not known.

V was clipped by 5 bases and J by 0 bases, with 23 bases between them. The V gene's germline CDR1 is MNHEY and CDR2 SVGEGT. This CDR3 has 19 residues. The chain couples TRBV6-2 or TRBV6-3 to TRBJ2-1, with TRBD2 as a possible D gene (7 bases). Here the sequenced sample was PBMCs, taken 15 days after the yellow fever booster vaccination. This sequence originates from a young man who received the YFV17D yellow fever vaccine. DNA for the CDR3: TGTGCCAGCAGTCCCCGGGGTGGGGGGGCGACCAGCTCCTACAATGAGCAGTTCTTC. It specifies CASSPRGGGATSSYNEQFF.